This TCR beta chain was sequenced in a study of blood T cell repertoires in COVID-19. As for the study in general: Samples representing acute and convalescent COVID-19 were sourced from the United States, Italy and Spain. Nucleic acid was either cDNA or gDNA, and it came from T cells, B-cell-depleted T cells, or PBMCs.

The study drew participants aged about 18 to 89 years from around 24 US areas. Participant reports of clinical history set cohort assignment. CDR3 size: 15 residues. The germline V and J ends were trimmed by 6 bases and 8 bases, with 17 bases remaining between them. Per the germline V gene, CDR1 is MNHEY and CDR2 is SVGEGT. Here immunoSEQ multiplex PCR was the method, and the copy in TCRdb shows in-frame clones only, minus some. The sample holds 340,000 or so clones; 80% to 90% are singletons and the top ten take about 4%. This clone was seen just once. The source material was PBMCs or T cells enriched from blood (not recorded which). The clonotype originates from a woman aged 40 to 55 with acute COVID-19. The chain has TRBV6-2 or TRBV6-3 and TRBJ1-6; a weak D match, TRBD1 (6 bases). CDR3 amino acids: CASSTGKQWDSPLHF. The CDR3 bases are TGTGCCAGCAGCACAGGGAAGCAATGGGATTCACCCCTCCACTTT.